The T cell receptor beta chain under discussion was sequenced for a study of spatial heterogeneity in lung cancer. The study's findings and limits: The number of expanded tumor alpha and beta chains correlated with mutation number.

Time point in this sample: sample taken at primary tumor resection. There were approximately 69 donors, all of them untreated patients with early-stage non-small cell lung cancer. The authors sequenced whole RNA from tumor, nontumor lung or frozen PBMC without sorting. Unmatched junction bases numbered 16, after V lost 0 bases and J lost 2 bases. Germline V lookup: CDR1 DFQATT, CDR2 SNEGSKA (reference sequence). This CDR3 has 18 residues. TCRdb reprocessed the 5' RACE reads via MiXCR and lists one record per CDR3 protein. The table shows about 9,300 distinct CDR3 sequences, with about 6.7% occurring only once. Ten or more counts support this clonotype. The antigen remains unidentified.

The source of this sequence is a male donor with early-stage non-small cell lung cancer. The rearrangement links TRBV20-1 to TRBJ2-7, with TRBD1 identical over 7 bases. The sequences come from lung tumor tissue, collected at surgery. The CDR3 sequence: CSARDLLQGTRAAYEQYF. The CDR3 DNA sequence: TGCAGTGCTAGAGATCTCTTACAGGGGACCCGGGCGGCCTACGAGCAGTACTTC.